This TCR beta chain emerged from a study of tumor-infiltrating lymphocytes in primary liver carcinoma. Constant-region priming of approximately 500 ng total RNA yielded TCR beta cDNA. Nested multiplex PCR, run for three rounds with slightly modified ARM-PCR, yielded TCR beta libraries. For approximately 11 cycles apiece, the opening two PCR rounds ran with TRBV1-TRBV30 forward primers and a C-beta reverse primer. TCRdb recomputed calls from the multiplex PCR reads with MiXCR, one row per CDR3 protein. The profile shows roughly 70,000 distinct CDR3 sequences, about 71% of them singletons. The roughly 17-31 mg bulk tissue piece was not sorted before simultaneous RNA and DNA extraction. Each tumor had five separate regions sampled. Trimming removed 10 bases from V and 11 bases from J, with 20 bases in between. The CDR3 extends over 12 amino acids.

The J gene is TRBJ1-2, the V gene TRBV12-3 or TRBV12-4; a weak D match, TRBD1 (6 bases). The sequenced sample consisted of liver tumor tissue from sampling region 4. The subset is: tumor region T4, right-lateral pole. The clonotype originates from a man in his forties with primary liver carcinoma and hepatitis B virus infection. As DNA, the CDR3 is TGTGCCATCGGACAGTGGGTCGACGGTTACACCTTC. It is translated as CAIGQWVDGYTF.